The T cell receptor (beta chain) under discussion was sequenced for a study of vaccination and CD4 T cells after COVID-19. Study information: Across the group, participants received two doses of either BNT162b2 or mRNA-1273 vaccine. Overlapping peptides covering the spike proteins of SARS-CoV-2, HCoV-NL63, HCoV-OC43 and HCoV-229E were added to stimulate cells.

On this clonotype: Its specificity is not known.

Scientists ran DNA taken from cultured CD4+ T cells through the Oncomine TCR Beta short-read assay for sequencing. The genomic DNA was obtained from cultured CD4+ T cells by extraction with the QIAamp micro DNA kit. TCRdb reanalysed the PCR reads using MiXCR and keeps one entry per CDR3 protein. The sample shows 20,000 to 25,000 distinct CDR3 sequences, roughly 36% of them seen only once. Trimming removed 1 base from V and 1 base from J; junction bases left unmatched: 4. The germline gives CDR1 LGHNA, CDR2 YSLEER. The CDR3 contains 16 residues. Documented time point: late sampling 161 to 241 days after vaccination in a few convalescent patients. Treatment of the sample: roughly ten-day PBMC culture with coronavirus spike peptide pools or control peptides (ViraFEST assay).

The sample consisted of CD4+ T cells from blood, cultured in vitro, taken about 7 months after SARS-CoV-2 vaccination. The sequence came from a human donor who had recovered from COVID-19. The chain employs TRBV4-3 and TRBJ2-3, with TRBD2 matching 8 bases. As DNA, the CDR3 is TGCGCCAGCAGCCAAGTCACAGCGGGAGGCACAGATACGCAGTATTTT. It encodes CASSQVTAGGTDTQYF.